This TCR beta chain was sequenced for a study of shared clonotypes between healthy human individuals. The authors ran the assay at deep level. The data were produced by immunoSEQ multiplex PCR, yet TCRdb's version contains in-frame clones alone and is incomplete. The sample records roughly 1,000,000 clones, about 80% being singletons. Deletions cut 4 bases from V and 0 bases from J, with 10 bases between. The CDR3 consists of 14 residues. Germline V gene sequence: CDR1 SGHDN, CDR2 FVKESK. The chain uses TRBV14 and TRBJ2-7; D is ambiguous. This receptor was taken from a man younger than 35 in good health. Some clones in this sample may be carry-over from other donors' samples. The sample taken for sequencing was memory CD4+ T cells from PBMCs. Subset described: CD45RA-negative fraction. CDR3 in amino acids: CASSLGGNSYEQYF. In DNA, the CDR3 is TGTGCCAGCAGCCTGGGCGGAAACTCCTACGAGCAGTACTTC.